Below, 23 T cell receptor beta chains from the same sample are listed, as sequenced in a study of cytomegalovirus exposure and HLA in healthy donors. Use of 60 Vbeta and 13 Jbeta primers characterized the PCR. TCRdb's copy holds only in-frame clones and misses some; the assay was immunoSEQ multiplex PCR. This table holds about 150,000 clones, about 84% found once. The sequenced sample consisted of PBMCs. The origin of the receptors is a man aged 50 to 59 in good health and CMV-seropositive.

The V call is TRBV28, the J call TRBJ2-7, with D uncertain. V lost 6 bases and J 2 bases, leaving 11 bases between the germline ends. The CDR3 sequence is 13 residues long. Germline assignment: CDR1 MDHEN and CDR2 SYDVKM. The CDR3 reads CASSQALTYEQYF. The CDR3 DNA is TGTGCCAGCAGCCAGGCCCTCACCTACGAGCAGTACTTC.

V gene TRBV5-5 combines with J gene TRBJ2-6, with D perhaps matching TRBD2 (8 bases). Germline assignment: CDR1 SGHKS and CDR2 YYEKEE (reference sequence). The CDR3 covers 20 residues. Between the trimmed V and J ends, which lost 0 bases and 0 bases, there was a span of 19 bases. In DNA form, the CDR3 reads TGTGCCAGCAGCTTGGCCGTTACAGGGGCGGGGGGCTCTGGGGCCAACGTCCTGACTTTC. Protein sequence: CASSLAVTGAGGSGANVLTF.

This clone was counted only a few times. The J gene is TRBJ2-1, the V gene TRBV7-2; D uncertain. V lost 5 bases, J lost 0 bases, and 11 bases lay in between. Per germline, CDR1 SGHTA and CDR2 FQGNSA. CDR3 length: 15 residues. The CDR3 DNA is TGTGCCAGCAGCGCGAGAGTGAGCTCCTACAATGAGCAGTTCTTC. The encoded protein is CASSARVSSYNEQFF.

The chain carries TRBV6-1 and TRBJ2-7; 7 bases align to TRBD1. The CDR3 loop spans 14 amino acids. Germline V gene sequence: CDR1 MNHNS, CDR2 SASEGT. V shed 4 bases and J 0 bases; nucleotides not matched to a gene: 3. CDR3 nucleotides: TGTGCCAGCAGTGTGGACAGGAGCTCCTACGAGCAGTACTTC. This sequence encodes CASSVDRSSYEQYF.

The chain employs TRBV5-8 and TRBJ1-5; D is unclear. Trimming removed 4 bases at V and 3 bases at J, with 11 bases between. The germline CDR1 and CDR2 sequences are SGHTS and YDEGEE. The CDR3 length is 14 residues. In nucleotides, the CDR3 is TGTGCCAGCAGCCCACGCGGAATCAATCAGCCCCAGCATTTT. It translates to CASSPRGINQPQHF.

This chain links TRBV6-1 with TRBJ2-7; TRBD1 is a possible D gene (7 bases). Trimming removed 2 bases from V and 2 bases from J, with 19 bases in between. The CDR3 is 17 amino acids. Germline V gene lookup returns CDR1 MNHNS and CDR2 SASEGT. CDR3: CASSERRGPGATYEQYF. The CDR3 DNA is TGTGCCAGCAGTGAAAGGAGGGGGCCAGGGGCTACCTACGAGCAGTACTTC.

V usage is TRBV4-1 and J usage is TRBJ2-7, with 12 positions matching TRBD2. CDR3 length equals 15 residues. The germline V gene has CDR1 MGHRA and CDR2 YSYEKL. J lost 5 bases, V lost 0 bases, and 2 bases had no gene match. This CDR3 reads CASSQDPSGGDEQYF. For the CDR3, the DNA is TGCGCCAGCAGCCAAGACCCTAGCGGGGGGGACGAGCAGTACTTC.

J is TRBJ2-1 and V is TRBV5-1, with 7 positions matching TRBD2. V trimming: 1 base; J trimming: 8 bases; junction bases outside the gene matches: 6. Germline CDR1 SGHRS, CDR2 YFSETQ. The CDR3 runs 14 residues. Here the CDR3 reads CASSLFAGEHEQFF. In nucleotides, the CDR3 is TGCGCCAGCAGCTTGTTCGCGGGAGAGCATGAGCAGTTCTTC.

This chain connects TRBV4-2 to TRBJ2-1, with 9 bases aligning to TRBD2. The V segment lost 0 bases and the J segment 5 bases; nucleotides outside the gene matches: 5. Germline CDR1 reads LGHNA; CDR2 reads YNFKEQ. The CDR3 is 16 residues long. This CDR3 reads CASSQEPTSGNNEQFF. For the CDR3, the DNA is TGTGCCAGCAGCCAAGAACCGACTAGCGGCAACAATGAGCAGTTCTTC.

The V and J genes are TRBV7-8 and TRBJ2-2; maybe TRBD2 (6 bases). This CDR3 comprises 17 residues. Trimming removed 2 bases at V and 4 bases at J, with 17 bases between. CDR1 and CDR2 from the germline V gene are SGHVS and FQNEAQ. CDR3 sequence reads: CASSLWRGAEGTGELFF. In DNA form, the CDR3 reads TGTGCCAGCAGCTTATGGAGAGGGGCGGAGGGCACCGGGGAGCTGTTTTTT.

J is TRBJ1-1 and V is TRBV18; tentative D call: TRBD1 (5 bases). CDR3 length: 15 residues. The germline V gene has CDR1 KGHSH and CDR2 LQKENI. Trimming stripped 0 bases from V and 1 base from J, with 9 bases between. CDR3 coding DNA: TGTGCCAGCTCACCACCGGGGCTGCAGAACACTGAAGCTTTCTTT. Its protein is CASSPPGLQNTEAFF. Together with reference TRBV18 and TRBJ1-1, the CDR3 gives the full variable domain: NAGVMQNPRHLVRRRGQEARLRCSPMKGHSHVYWYRQLPEEGLKFMVYLQKENIIDESGMPKERFSAEFPKEGPSILRIQQVVRGDSAAYFCASSPPGLQNTEAFFGQGTRLTVV.

This clone occurred a few times. V usage is TRBV28 and J usage is TRBJ1-2; D unresolved. Trimming removed 4 bases at V and 5 bases at J, with 14 bases between. CDR1 and CDR2 (germline): MDHEN, SYDVKM. The CDR3 sequence is 14 residues long. The DNA of the CDR3 is TGTGCCAGCAGTTCCCCCGACTCCTCGTATGGCTACACCTTC. This encodes CASSSPDSSYGYTF.

This chain uses TRBV19 with TRBJ1-3; TRBD1 aligns across 7 bases. The germline V gene encodes CDR1 LNHDA and CDR2 SQIVND (reference sequence). Trimming at V came to 7 bases and at J to 0 bases, leaving 12 bases not matched to a gene. The CDR3 has 17 residues. As DNA, the CDR3 is TGTGCCAGTACCTCCTTGATCGACAGGGCCTCTGGAAACACCATATATTTT. Translated: CASTSLIDRASGNTIYF.

The CDR3 sequence is CASSQDRGGDTQYF. The CDR3 DNA sequence: TGTGCCAGCTCTCAGGACAGGGGAGGAGATACGCAGTATTTT. J is TRBJ2-3 and V is TRBV2; TRBD1 aligns across 9 bases. This CDR3 comprises 14 residues. V trimming: 8 bases; J trimming: 5 bases; junction bases outside the gene matches: 8. CDR1 SNHLY and CDR2 FYNNEI come from the germline V gene.

V gene TRBV7-9 combines with J gene TRBJ1-1; no clear D. Germline lookup yields CDR1 SEHNR and CDR2 FQNEAQ (reference sequence). V was shortened by 2 bases and J by 1 base, with 8 bases between the two germline ends. This CDR3 has 14 residues. The CDR3, as DNA: TGTGCCAGCAGCTTATATCAGGAGAACACTGAAGCTTTCTTT. Translation gives CASSLYQENTEAFF. The full variable domain, completed using reference TRBV7-9 and TRBJ1-1, is DTGVSQNPRHKITKRGQNVTFRCDPISEHNRLYWYRQTLGQGPEFLTYFQNEAQLEKSRLLSDRFSAERPKGSFSTLEIQRTEQGDSAMYLCASSLYQENTEAFFGQGTRLTVV.

The chain is built from TRBV29-1 and TRBJ1-6; no firm D call. The CDR3 sequence is 15 residues long. Germline V gives CDR1 SQVTM, CDR2 ANQGSEA. V gave up 4 bases and J gave up 8 bases, with 18 bases separating them. The CDR3 region is CSVALTPSRDSPLHF. In DNA form, the CDR3 reads TGCAGCGTTGCGCTGACTCCCAGTCGAGATTCACCCCTCCACTTT.

The chain couples TRBV6-1 to TRBJ2-3; tentatively, D is TRBD2 (7 bases). Per germline, CDR1 MNHNS and CDR2 SASEGT. The CDR3 consists of 15 residues. Trimming left V 4 bases short and J 6 bases short, with 17 bases between. CDR3 sequence: CASSGGGTIRDTQYF. The DNA for the CDR3 is TGTGCCAGCAGTGGGGGGGGCACCATAAGGGATACGCAGTATTTT.

This clone occurred a few times. The rearrangement uses TRBV9 and TRBJ2-2; 11 nucleotides match TRBD2. CDR1 is SGDLS, CDR2 YYNGEE, per germline. The CDR3 contains 19 residues. V lost 0 bases and J lost 1; bases outside the gene matches: 8. CDR3 DNA: TGTGCCAGCAGCGTAGAAATTCTAGCGGGGGGACAGAACACCGGGGAGCTGTTTTTT. Translated, it gives CASSVEILAGGQNTGELFF.

The chain couples TRBV4-2 to TRBJ1-1; D gene uncertain. There are 13 residues in the CDR3. Trimming left V 4 bases short and J 8 bases short, with 14 bases between. Germline lookup yields CDR1 LGHNA and CDR2 YNFKEQ. In nucleotides, the CDR3 is TGTGCCAGCAGCCGCGAACCGGGTCTAGAAGCTTTCTTT. Amino acid sequence: CASSREPGLEAFF.

The chain couples TRBV5-1 to TRBJ2-2, with 8 bases fitting TRBD1. Germline-derived CDR1 and CDR2 are SGHRS and YFSETQ. Losses at the gene ends were 4 bases for V and 7 bases for J; bases not matched to a gene: 6. CDR3 length equals 14 residues. CDR3 DNA: TGCGCCAGCAGCCCCGGGACAGGTAACGGGGAGCTGTTTTTT. Amino acids: CASSPGTGNGELFF.

The V gene is TRBV28, the J gene TRBJ2-1; 11 bases align to TRBD1. In germline, CDR1 is MDHEN, CDR2 SYDVKM. V was pared by 6 bases and J by 6 bases, with 7 bases of the junction left unmatched. There are 15 residues in the CDR3. Here the CDR3 reads CASSPSGTGGNEQFF. The CDR3 DNA sequence: TGTGCCAGCAGCCCATCCGGGACAGGGGGCAATGAGCAGTTCTTC.

The V and J genes are TRBV18 and TRBJ2-3; TRBD1 is a possible D gene (5 bases). Germline assignment: CDR1 KGHSH and CDR2 LQKENI. The CDR3 totals 15 residues. The V and J ends lost 6 bases and 2 bases respectively, with 15 bases between them. CDR3 nucleotide sequence: TGTGCCAGCTCTACGGACAAGGGCAACACAGATACGCAGTATTTT. It yields the protein CASSTDKGNTDTQYF.

This clone was observed a few times. This chain connects TRBV30 to TRBJ2-7; 7 bases line up with TRBD2. Germline loops: CDR1 GTSNPN, CDR2 SVGIG (reference sequence). This CDR3 region has 13 residues. Trimming at V came to 2 bases and at J to 4 bases, leaving 5 bases not matched to a gene. The CDR3 DNA reads as TGTGCCTGGAGTCTGAGGGGAGGGTACGAGCAGTACTTC. This translates into CAWSLRGGYEQYF.